This record looks at one T cell receptor (beta chain) sequence and its context. The data were taken from a study of T-cell reconstitution after alpha-beta-depleted transplantation in children. The CDR3 consists of 13 residues. V lost 5 bases to trimming and J lost 7 bases; unmatched junction nucleotides: 5. Per germline, CDR1 SGHAT and CDR2 FQNNGV. Unique molecular identifiers were used to barcode this TCRbeta library. TCRdb analysed the PCR reads with MiXCR anew, one entry per CDR3 protein. The profile shows roughly 590,000 distinct CDR3 sequences, 16% of them singletons. This sequence was found in a human donor who donated a stem cell graft to a child with acute myeloid leukemia. V is TRBV11-2 and J is TRBJ2-1; 7 nucleotides line up with TRBD1. Material: PBMCs from the stem cell graft donor, obtained from the stem cell graft. The CDR3 DNA is TGTGCCAGCAGCAGAATGACAGGGAATGAGCAGTTCTTC. Its protein is CASSRMTGNEQFF.